The 4 T cell receptor beta chains below come from one sample, sequenced in a study of blood T cell repertoires in COVID-19. Here immunoSEQ multiplex PCR was the method, and the copy in TCRdb shows in-frame clones only, minus some. The table has approximately 74,000 clones, over 80% seen once; the top ten hold about 2.5%. The source material was peripheral blood. The receptors originated from a man older than 75 with active or convalescent COVID-19.

In its sample, this clone was seen a few times. The chain joins TRBV5-1 to TRBJ2-5; 8 nucleotides line up with TRBD1. Germline-derived CDR1 and CDR2 are SGHRS and YFSETQ. This CDR3 has 14 residues. V shed 4 bases, J shed 5 bases, and the junction held 7 bases outside the gene matches. CDR3 sequence (DNA): TGCGCCAGCAGCAGCTGGACAGGGCGCGAGACCCAGTACTTC. It translates to CASSSWTGRETQYF.

The V call is TRBV5-1, the J call TRBJ1-2; D not resolved. This CDR3 has 14 residues. Trimming cost V 0 bases and J 3 bases, with 9 bases left between them. The V gene's germline CDR1 is SGHRS and CDR2 YFSETQ. Here the CDR3 DNA reads TGCGCCAGCAGCTTGGGCCAGGCCTACTATGGCTACACCTTC. It codes for CASSLGQAYYGYTF.

This chain connects TRBV11-2 to TRBJ2-6; D is unresolved. V was trimmed by 5 bases and J by 1 base, leaving 9 bases between them. The CDR3 length is 15 residues. Germline CDR1 SGHAT, CDR2 FQNNGV. In nucleotides, the CDR3 is TGTGCCAGCAGCCTCCTCGGTTCTGGGGCCAACGTCCTGACTTTC. Protein: CASSLLGSGANVLTF.

The chain has TRBV27 and TRBJ1-4; 7 positions agree with TRBD1. The germline CDR1 and CDR2 sequences are MNHEY and SMNVEV (reference sequence). The CDR3 runs 15 residues. J was trimmed by 5 bases and V by 4 bases; bases with no gene match: 7. The CDR3 bases are TGTGCCAGCAGTTCAGCGACAGGGAAGAATGAAAAACTGTTTTTT. Translated: CASSSATGKNEKLFF.